Described below is a single TCR beta chain sequence and its context. Its target is unknown. Sequencing used immunoSEQ multiplex PCR; TCRdb keeps in-frame clones, though not all of them. The profile covers approximately 99,000 clones, with less than 95% appearing a single time and approximately 0.69% taken by the ten largest. The data were obtained in a study of OX40 agonist ivuxolimab in advanced cancers. Overall study: Ivuxolimab, an antibody that agonizes OX40 (CD134), was administered to the patients.

Study-wide points: Individuals who were partial responders at 0.1-3.0 mg/kg had clonal expansion that ranked among the lowest. Certain nonresponding patients likewise had low normalized T-cell clonal expansion.

The CDR3 consists of 12 residues. The V gene's germline CDR1 is PRHDT and CDR2 FYEKMQ (reference sequence). The germline V and J ends were trimmed by 5 bases and 11 bases, with 15 bases remaining between them. The V gene is TRBV13, the J gene TRBJ1-1; D unclear. The sample consisted of CD4+ or CD8+ T cells sorted from blood, taken in a trial of the OX40 agonist ivuxolimab. The source of this sequence is an adult with an advanced solid tumor such as melanoma, head and neck, liver or kidney cancer. The CDR3 loop reads CASSAPAGQAFF. In DNA form, the CDR3 reads TGTGCCAGCAGCGCCCCAGCGGGCCAGGCTTTCTTT.